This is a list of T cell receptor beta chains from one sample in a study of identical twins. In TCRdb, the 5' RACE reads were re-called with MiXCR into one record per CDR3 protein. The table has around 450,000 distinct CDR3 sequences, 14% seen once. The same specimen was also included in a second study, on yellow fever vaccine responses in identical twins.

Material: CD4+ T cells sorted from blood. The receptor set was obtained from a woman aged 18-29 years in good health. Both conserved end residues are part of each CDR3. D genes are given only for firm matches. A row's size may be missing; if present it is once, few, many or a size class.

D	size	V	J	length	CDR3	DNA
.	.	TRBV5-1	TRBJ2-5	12	CASSLIKETQYF	TGCGCCAGCAGTTTAATAAAAGAGACCCAGTACTTC
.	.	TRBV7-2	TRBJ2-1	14	CASSLAGAGSEQFF	TGTGCCAGCAGCTTAGCGGGGGCCGGGAGTGAGCAGTTCTTC
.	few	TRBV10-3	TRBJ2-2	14	CAIRSDTNTGELFF	TGTGCCATCAGGTCCGATACGAACACCGGGGAGCTGTTTTTT
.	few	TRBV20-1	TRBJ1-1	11	CNTDSYTEAFF	TGCAATACGGACAGTTACACTGAAGCTTTCTTT
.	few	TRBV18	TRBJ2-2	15	CASSPSGSNTGELFF	TGTGCCAGCTCACCTTCAGGTTCCAACACCGGGGAGCTGTTTTTT
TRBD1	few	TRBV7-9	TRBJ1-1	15	CASSGDRGGNTEAFF	TGTGCCAGCAGCGGCGACAGGGGGGGAAACACTGAAGCTTTCTTT
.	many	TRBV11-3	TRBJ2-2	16	CASSLLLGRNTGELFF	TGTGCCAGCAGCTTACTATTAGGACGGAACACCGGGGAGCTGTTTTTT
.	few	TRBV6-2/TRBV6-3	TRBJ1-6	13	CASSYDGLGALHF	TGTGCCAGCAGTTACGACGGCTTGGGGGCCCTCCACTTT
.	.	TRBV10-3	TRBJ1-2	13	CAISGDHEGGYTF	TGTGCCATCAGTGGGGACCATGAGGGTGGCTACACCTTC
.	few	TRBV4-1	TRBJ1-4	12	CASSHANEKLFF	TGCGCCAGCAGCCATGCTAATGAAAAACTGTTTTTT
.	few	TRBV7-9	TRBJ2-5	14	CASSSQGWGKTQYF	TGTGCCAGCAGCTCCCAGGGTTGGGGAAAGACCCAGTACTTC
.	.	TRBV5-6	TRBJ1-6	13	CASSSGPYSPLHF	TGTGCCAGCAGCTCCGGGCCGTATTCACCCCTCCACTTT
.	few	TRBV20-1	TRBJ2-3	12	CSARPTPDTQYF	TGCAGTGCTAGACCCACCCCAGATACGCAGTATTTT
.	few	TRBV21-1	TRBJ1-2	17	CASSQRIDRGHRYGYTF	TGTGCCAGCAGCCAAAGAATTGACAGGGGGCATCGGTATGGCTACACCTTC
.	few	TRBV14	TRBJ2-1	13	CASSLFRYNEQFF	TGTGCCAGCAGCCTGTTCAGGTACAATGAGCAGTTCTTC
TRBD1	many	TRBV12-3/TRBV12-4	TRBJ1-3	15	CASSGTGNSGNTIYF	TGTGCCAGCAGCGGGACAGGGAACTCTGGAAACACCATATATTTT
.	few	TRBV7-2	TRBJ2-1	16	CASSLGPGLVYNEQFF	TGTGCCAGCAGCTTAGGCCCCGGACTGGTATACAATGAGCAGTTCTTC
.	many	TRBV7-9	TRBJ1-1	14	CASSLVIGNTEAFF	TGTGCCAGCAGCTTAGTTATAGGGAACACTGAAGCTTTCTTT
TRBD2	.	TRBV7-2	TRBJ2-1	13	CASSPSTGGGQFF	TGTGCCAGCAGCCCAAGTACGGGGGGTGGGCAGTTCTTC
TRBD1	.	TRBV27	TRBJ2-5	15	CASSLRWTGSETQYF	TGTGCCAGCAGTCTTCGCTGGACAGGGTCAGAGACCCAGTACTTC
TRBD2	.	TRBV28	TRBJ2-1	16	CASRKGLAGPYNEQFF	TGTGCCAGCAGGAAGGGACTAGCGGGACCTTACAATGAGCAGTTCTTC
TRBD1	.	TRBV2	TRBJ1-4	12	CASSELGQGLFF	TGTGCCAGCAGTGAACTGGGACAGGGTCTGTTTTTT
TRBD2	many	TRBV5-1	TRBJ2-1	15	CASSFGGGSYNEQFF	TGCGCCAGCAGCTTTGGGGGGGGGTCCTACAATGAGCAGTTCTTC
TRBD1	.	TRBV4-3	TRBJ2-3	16	CASSKNRGVGTDTQYF	TGCGCCAGCAGCAAAAACAGGGGGGTTGGCACAGATACGCAGTATTTT